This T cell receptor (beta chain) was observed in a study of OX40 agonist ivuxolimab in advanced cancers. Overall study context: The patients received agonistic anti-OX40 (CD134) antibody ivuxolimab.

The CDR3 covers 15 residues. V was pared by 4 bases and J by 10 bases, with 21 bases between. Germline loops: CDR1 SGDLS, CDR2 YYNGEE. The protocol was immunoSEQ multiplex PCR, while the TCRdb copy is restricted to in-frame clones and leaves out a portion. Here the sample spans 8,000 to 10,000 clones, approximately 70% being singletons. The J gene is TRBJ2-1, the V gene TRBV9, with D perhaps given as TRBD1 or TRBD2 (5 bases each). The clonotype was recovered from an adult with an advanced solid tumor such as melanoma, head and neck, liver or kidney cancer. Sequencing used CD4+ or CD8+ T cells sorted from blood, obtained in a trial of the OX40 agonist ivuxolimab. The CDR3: CASSSPGRAVSEQFF. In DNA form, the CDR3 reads TGTGCCAGCAGCTCCCCGGGGCGAGCCGTTTCGGAGCAGTTCTTC.